The clone carrying this T cell receptor beta chain was detected many times. Antigen specificity is unknown. The study enrolled patients aged 18 to 65 with newly diagnosed hyperthyroidism of under 2 months' duration. This sample is drawn from a study of T cells in Graves' hyperthyroidism and ophthalmopathy. Study-wide results and limits: Ophthalmopathy and stable hyperthyroidism were separated by a 13 V-J model. The model made its ophthalmopathy prediction, and onset followed a median about 5.9 months later.

Per germline, CDR1 SGHRS and CDR2 YFSETQ. The CDR3 spans 15 residues. V shed 4 bases and J 6 bases; nucleotides not matched to a gene: 7. RNA transcripts were the template for amplifying TCR beta CDR3 regions. In the first-round RT-PCR of the TCR CDR3, the HTBI primer set was used. TCRdb independently ran MiXCR on the multiplex PCR reads; one entry per CDR3 protein. The top ten hold approximately 30% of the sample, which has 370,000 or so distinct CDR3 sequences, 15% to 18% seen once. The specimen sequenced was blood. The receptor was derived from a young woman with Graves' hyperthyroidism that later progressed to Graves' ophthalmopathy. The chain couples TRBV5-1 to TRBJ2-7; 13 nucleotides line up with TRBD2. The CDR3 sequence: CASSPRTSGSPEQYF. CDR3 sequence (DNA): TGCGCCAGCAGCCCTAGGACTAGCGGGAGTCCCGAGCAGTACTTC.